Included here is one TCR beta chain sequence, with context. This clonotype was seen ten or more times. Its antigen has not been determined. No base quality information exists; no much larger clone differs at one position. This record comes from a study of T cells in Graves' hyperthyroidism and ophthalmopathy (dated 2019 in TCRdb). General notes on the study: Peripheral blood was sampled at the time of initial diagnosis, prior to any treatment. Once sampling was done, hyperthyroidism patients were given methimazole at a starting dose of 30 mg daily, whereas ophthalmopathy patients were given high-dose intravenous methylprednisolone. Whether ophthalmopathy could be predicted prospectively was tested in an independent validation cohort made up of about 18 hyperthyroidism patients plus 17 patients who later progressed to ophthalmopathy. In addition, the study compared T-cell repertoires in thyroid tissue and in blood from 6 or 7 Graves' hyperthyroidism patients. To identify TCR V-J signatures that set the groups apart, the researchers used a discovery cohort of 90 to 100 patients, made up of 43 with Graves' ophthalmopathy and 57 with stable Graves' hyperthyroidism. The 100 or so discovery patients were randomly split 7:3 into training and test sets. The paper describes TCR Vbeta CDR3 sequencing of 140 or so peripheral blood samples, made up of roughly 45 ophthalmopathy patients, roughly 72 hyperthyroidism patients and approximately 17 progressor patients.

Points the paper makes about the study in general: No statistical method was used to fix the sample size in advance, and group allocation was not hidden from the investigators. Blood samples also contained most of the expanded thyroid clonotypes (frequency above 0.001), which suggests that blood repertoires may reflect thyroid immune responses. During validation, the model predicted progression to ophthalmopathy a median of approximately 6.5 months ahead of onset, with almost 71% sensitivity and about 72% specificity. Ophthalmopathy was separated from stable hyperthyroidism by a 13 V-J signature model, with approximately 85% sensitivity and 81% to 83% specificity obtained in cross-validation and 80%/75% obtained in testing.

The TCR beta CDR3 regions were amplified from RNA transcripts. The TCR CDR3 was subjected to a first round of RT-PCR using the HTBI primer set and the Qiagen OneStep RT-PCR kit. Libraries were constructed in a second round of multiplex PCR, after which size selection and purification were carried out. The libraries were sequenced on an Illumina HiSeq2000 using paired-end 100 bp reads. Turning to the authors' computational methods: SOAPnuke was used to process the raw data, removing reads that contained adapters or uncalled bases, had a mean Phred below 15, or lacked an exact match to the constant primer or identifier. COPE v1.2.5 was used to merge high-quality paired reads, and clonotypes were defined as unique nucleotide sequences. Clonotypes were aligned to IMGT TRBV, TRBD and TRBJ reference segments using MiTCR v1.1. The analysis included only V-J combinations with a frequency above 0.0001, which together covered around 99% of the repertoires. The TCS score was defined as F50 (clonal expansion) divided by E x V (chaos), with BLOSUM62-based TCRdist calculated between CDR3 peptides within each V-J. Welch's t-statistics and random forest reduced roughly 530 V-J features to 13, which were used in a naive Bayes classifier (R e1071). TCRdb redid the processing of the public reads, applying fastp at Q25 and MiXCR, and retained in-frame beta chains. Each record represents a unique CDR3 protein, reported with the most common genes and DNA among its rows. The V and J calls and clone size are TCRdb's, not the authors'. Recorded for this sample are about 400,000 distinct CDR3 sequences; more than 12% of them occurred a single time. The biggest ten clones account for roughly 33% of the sample.

The germline V gene (reference sequence) sets CDR1 to LGHDT and CDR2 to YNNKEL. The CDR3 sequence holds 16 residues, the cysteine and phenylalanine included. Just the 48-base CDR3 DNA is kept, in frame starting at base 1. The germline V end is reduced by 3 bases and the J end by 0 bases; junction bases left unmatched: 4. A patient counted as having stable Graves' hyperthyroidism if no progression to ophthalmopathy occurred over 18 months of follow-up. Hyperthyroidism patients were newly diagnosed, had a disease duration of under 2 months, and were aged 18 to 65 years. Exclusion was applied to patients with uncontrolled infections, other autoimmune diseases, pregnancy or lactation. Clinical symptoms, serum thyroxine and TRAb, thyroid ultrasound, and orbital computed tomography formed the basis for the diagnoses. PBMCs were isolated from about 9 ml of fresh peripheral blood by Ficoll-Paque density gradient centrifugation. Total RNA was extracted with Trizol reagent, and quality was checked on an Agilent 2100 Bioanalyzer.

The TCR was taken from a woman aged 25-40 years with Graves' hyperthyroidism. Material for sequencing was blood. The sequence is built from TRBV3-1 and TRBJ2-7; TRBD2 fits 11 bases in the junction. CDR3 reads: CASSHRTSGRSYEQYF. The DNA sequence is as follows: TGTGCCAGCAGCCACAGGACTAGCGGGCGCTCCTACGAGCAGTACTTC.